The TCR beta chain described here comes from a study of T cell repertoires in cytomegalovirus infection. Study-wide background: The study used recently identified HLA-C-restricted and well-studied HLA-B-restricted CMV epitopes. Matching HLA type and CMV infection were both indicated by public TCR beta signatures.

Study findings and constraints: HLA-C-restricted CMV clonotypes gave the most frequent clonotype in two of eight donors.

CDR3 length: 16 amino acids. The J segment lost 0 bases and the V segment lost 6 bases, leaving 6 bases of the junction unmatched. TCRdb re-analysed the reads in MiXCR, keeping a single row per CDR3 protein. The sample includes some 700,000 distinct CDR3 sequences, about 30% of them seen just once. Notes on this clonotype: Its antigen remains unknown.

Sequencing used cultured PBMCs, obtained from culture after CMV antigen stimulation. The origin of this receptor is a human donor in good health (CMV status not recorded). Some clones in this sample may be carry-over from other donors' samples. The chain has TRBV12-3 or TRBV12-4 and TRBJ2-3; TRBD2 agrees at 10 bases. CDR3 bases: TGTGCCAGCAGCTGGGGACTAGCGACCAGCACAGATACGCAGTATTTT. Translated, it gives CASSWGLATSTDTQYF.